Listed here are 32 T cell receptor beta chains from one sample, sequenced in a study of vaccination and CD4 T cells after COVID-19. One entry per CDR3 protein, called by TCRdb with MiXCR from the PCR reads. The profile shows approximately 20,000 distinct CDR3 sequences, around 62% of them singletons. The sequencing here drew on CD4+ T cells from blood, taken before SARS-CoV-2 vaccination. The receptors were sampled from a human donor who had recovered from COVID-19.

The V and J genes are TRBV7-2 and TRBJ2-5; D unresolved. This CDR3 comprises 13 residues. CDR1 and CDR2 (germline): SGHTA, FQGNSA. V dropped 2 bases and J dropped 4 bases, with 8 bases sitting between them. CDR3 sequence reads: CASSLIRLETQYF. The DNA for the CDR3 is TGTGCCAGCAGCTTAATTAGGTTAGAGACCCAGTACTTC. Supplemented by reference TRBV7-2 and TRBJ2-5, the full variable domain reads GAGVSQSPSNKVTEKGKDVELRCDPISGHTALYWYRQSLGQGLEFLIYFQGNSAPDKSGLPSDRFSAERTGGSVSTLTIQRTQQEDSAVYLCASSLIRLETQYFGPGTRLLVL.

This clonotype was seen more than once but under ten times. V and J are TRBV20-1 and TRBJ2-2, with D tentatively TRBD1 (5 bases). Germline CDR1 is DFQATT and CDR2 is SNEGSKA (reference sequence). The CDR3 covers 15 residues. The V gene lost 5 bases and the J gene lost 5 bases, with 18 bases spanning the gap. CDR3 residues: CSAPSVGQRTGELFF. The DNA for the CDR3 is TGCAGTGCTCCGTCGGTAGGACAAAGAACCGGGGAGCTGTTTTTT.

The V call is TRBV7-9, the J call TRBJ1-5; 7 bases are shared with TRBD1. The CDR3 has 14 residues. The trim removed 4 bases at V and 4 bases at J, leaving 4 bases unmatched. Looked up from germline, CDR1 is SEHNR and CDR2 is FQNEAQ (reference sequence). The CDR3 protein is CASSSTGRNQPQHF. In nucleotides, the CDR3 is TGTGCCAGCAGCTCGACAGGGCGGAATCAGCCCCAGCATTTT.

This clonotype was detected a few times. The rearrangement uses TRBV20-1 and TRBJ2-5; 8 nucleotides agree with TRBD2. The CDR3 has 18 amino acids. After removal of 3 bases from V and 5 bases from J, the junction contained 20 bases not matched to a gene. Germline V gene sequence: CDR1 DFQATT, CDR2 SNEGSKA (reference sequence). This chain's CDR3 is CSASGRGEREKARETQYF. CDR3 bases: TGCAGTGCTAGTGGGCGTGGAGAGCGGGAGAAGGCGAGGGAGACCCAGTACTTC.

This clonotype came up a few times. The chain is built from TRBV2 and TRBJ2-1, with TRBD1 identical over 9 bases. There are 15 residues in the CDR3. V was pared by 4 bases and J by 4 bases, with 5 bases of the junction left unmatched. Germline V gene lookup returns CDR1 SNHLY and CDR2 FYNNEI. DNA of the CDR3: TGTGCCAGCAGTGGAGCGGACAGGGGATACAATGAGCAGTTCTTC. This codes for CASSGADRGYNEQFF. The full variable domain, rest sourced from reference TRBV2 and TRBJ2-1, is EPEVTQTPSHQVTQMGQEVILRCVPISNHLYFYWYRQILGQKVEFLVSFYNNEISEKSEIFDDQFSVERPDGSNFTLKIRSTKLEDSAMYFCASSGADRGYNEQFFGPGTRLTVL.

This sequence joins TRBV20-1 and TRBJ1-2; unclear D gene. Deletions cut 0 bases from V and 8 bases from J, with 13 bases between. In germline, CDR1 is DFQATT, CDR2 SNEGSKA (reference sequence). The CDR3 has 13 residues. In nucleotides, the CDR3 is TGCAGTGCTAGAGATTCCCCGCCGGGAGGCTACACCTTC. It encodes CSARDSPPGGYTF.

The J gene is TRBJ2-1, the V gene TRBV6-1; TRBD2 agrees at 7 bases. Looked up from germline, CDR1 is MNHNS and CDR2 is SASEGT. J lost 3 bases, V lost 5 bases, and 13 bases had no gene match. The CDR3 covers 17 residues. The CDR3 protein is CASSQGWAGADYNEQFF. CDR3 in DNA: TGTGCCAGCAGTCAAGGGTGGGCGGGAGCGGACTACAATGAGCAGTTCTTC.

V and J are TRBV20-1 and TRBJ2-1; the D is unclear. The CDR3 sequence is 14 residues long. The V gene's germline CDR1 is DFQATT and CDR2 SNEGSKA (reference sequence). The chain's CDR3 is CSCVIKSSYNEQFF. Here the CDR3 DNA reads TGCAGCTGCGTTATCAAGAGCTCCTACAATGAGCAGTTCTTC.

The CDR3 sequence: CASTMGGASGYGYTF. In nucleotides, the CDR3 is TGTGCCAGTACCATGGGAGGGGCCTCGGGCTATGGCTACACCTTC. The chain carries TRBV19 and TRBJ1-2, with TRBD1 as a possible D gene (5 bases). V was clipped by 7 bases and J by 4 bases, with 19 bases between them. The CDR3 covers 15 residues. Germline loops: CDR1 LNHDA, CDR2 SQIVND (reference sequence).

The rearrangement links TRBV6-1 to TRBJ1-2, with D possibly TRBD1 on 5 matching bases. Trimming removed 6 bases from V and 3 bases from J, with 14 bases in between. Germline V gives CDR1 MNHNS, CDR2 SASEGT. CDR3 length equals 14 residues. The DNA of the CDR3 is TGTGCCAGCAGATCCGGACAAGCCCACTATGGCTACACCTTC. The encoded protein is CASRSGQAHYGYTF.

This chain joins TRBV11-2 and TRBJ1-6; TRBD1 matches at 8 bases. The germline gives CDR1 SGHAT, CDR2 FQNNGV. This CDR3 spans 20 amino acids. The J segment lost 9 bases and the V segment lost 5 bases, leaving 24 bases of the junction unmatched. The CDR3 DNA follows: TGTGCCAGCAGCCCGGCGACAGGACAGGGTGGCGGATCCTCCGGTTCACCCCTCCACTTT. It specifies CASSPATGQGGGSSGSPLHF.

This rearrangement joins TRBV11-2 to TRBJ2-3; 10 bases fit TRBD2. V was clipped by 0 bases and J by 4 bases; unmatched bases: 7. This CDR3 contains 17 residues. Germline-derived CDR1 and CDR2 are SGHAT and FQNNGV. CDR3 nucleotide sequence: TGTGCCAGCAGCTTAGATCCTAGCGGGAGCCCACCAGATACGCAGTATTTT. Translating gives CASSLDPSGSPPDTQYF.

This clonotype is a singleton in its sample. J is TRBJ2-3 and V is TRBV23-1; 9 nucleotides line up with TRBD2. TRBV23-1 is known as an ORF, though its function is uncertain. CDR3 length: 19 amino acids. V lost 0 bases to trimming and J lost 8 bases; unmatched junction nucleotides: 18. The CDR3 reads CASSQSRTMGLASLGTQYF. The CDR3 nucleotides read TGCGCCAGCAGTCAATCTCGTACCATGGGACTAGCTTCTCTCGGTACGCAGTATTTT.

The gene calls are TRBV7-9 and TRBJ2-3; 9 positions agree with TRBD2. The junction had 5 bases not matched to a gene; V was cut back by 1 base and J by 3 bases. The germline gives CDR1 SEHNR, CDR2 FQNEAQ (reference sequence). The CDR3 consists of 16 residues. CDR3 sequence reads: CASSLVLAGATDTQYF. The CDR3 DNA reads TGTGCCAGCAGCTTAGTCTTAGCGGGAGCAACAGATACGCAGTATTTT.

The V and J genes are TRBV27 and TRBJ1-4; D possibly corresponds to TRBD1 (5 bases). Trimming removed 2 bases from V and 11 bases from J, with 12 bases in between. Germline loops: CDR1 MNHEY, CDR2 SMNVEV (reference sequence). The CDR3 has 13 amino acids. CDR3 bases: TGTGCCAGCAGTTTAGTCGAGCGACAGAAACTGTTTTTT. This codes for CASSLVERQKLFF. Supplemented by reference TRBV27 and TRBJ1-4, the full variable domain reads EAQVTQNPRYLITVTGKKLTVTCSQNMNHEYMSWYRQDPGLGLRQIYYSMNVEVTDKGDVPEGYKVSRKEKRNFPLILESPSPNQTSLYFCASSLVERQKLFFGSGTQLSVL.

DNA for the CDR3: TGCAGCGTTGCGGGGTCCGTAAATACGCAGTATTTT. Translated: CSVAGSVNTQYF. The V call is TRBV29-1, the J call TRBJ2-3, with D possibly TRBD2 on 5 matching bases. The CDR3 has 12 amino acids. The V end lost 4 bases, the J end lost 7 bases, and 12 bases lay between the germline ends. Per the germline V gene, CDR1 is SQVTM and CDR2 is ANQGSEA.

The chain carries TRBV10-3 and TRBJ2-5; D remains unclear. Germline V gene lookup returns CDR1 ENHRY and CDR2 SYGVKD. The CDR3 extends over 13 amino acids. Trimming stripped 0 bases from V and 1 base from J, with 3 bases between. The CDR3 nucleotides are TGTGCCATCAGTGAGTCTAGCCAAGAGACCCAGTACTTC. It yields the protein CAISESSQETQYF.

This chain's CDR3 is CASSSPTGEQFF. The CDR3 bases are TGTGCCAGCAGCTCGCCGACAGGCGAGCAGTTCTTC. The genes are TRBV7-3 and TRBJ2-1, with D possibly matching TRBD1 (6 bases). CDR1 is SGHTA and CDR2 is FQGTGA in the germline V gene. The CDR3 sequence is 12 residues long. Trimming shortened V by 4 bases and J by 10 bases, and 11 bases separated the two germline ends.

This chain uses TRBV28 with TRBJ2-7; the D is unclear. V was cut by 7 bases and J by 5 bases, with 18 bases left in between. The CDR3 runs 14 residues. Germline values: CDR1 MDHEN, CDR2 SYDVKM. DNA for the CDR3: TGTGCCAGCATAGGCGTCCTCGCAGGTGACGAGCAGTACTTC. Encoded protein: CASIGVLAGDEQYF.

The chain recombines TRBV27 with TRBJ2-3; tentative D call: TRBD1 (6 bases). Germline V CDR1 and CDR2: MNHEY, SMNVEV (reference sequence). V lost 8 bases to trimming and J lost 0 bases, with 15 bases between them. The CDR3 spans 15 residues. The CDR3 here is CASAGAPTSTDTQYF. DNA for the CDR3: TGTGCCAGCGCAGGGGCCCCCACTAGCACAGATACGCAGTATTTT.

The chain carries TRBV6-2 or TRBV6-3 and TRBJ1-1; 7 bases align to TRBD1. The ends lost 3 bases at V and 3 bases at J; junction bases unmatched: 10. This CDR3 is built from 16 residues. Germline CDR1 is MNHEY and CDR2 is SVGEGT. CDR3 coding DNA: TGTGCCAGCAGTTATCAGACAGGGTATGTGGACACTGAAGCTTTCTTT. This sequence encodes CASSYQTGYVDTEAFF.

V gene TRBV7-3 combines with J gene TRBJ2-5, with D tentatively TRBD2 (6 bases). V lost 1 base and J 2 bases, leaving 14 bases between the germline ends. CDR3 length: 16 amino acids. CDR1 SGHTA and CDR2 FQGTGA come from the germline V gene. This CDR3 reads CASSLSASDSQETQYF. The CDR3 nucleotides are TGTGCCAGCAGCTTAAGCGCTAGCGACTCGCAAGAGACCCAGTACTTC.

V usage is TRBV2 and J usage is TRBJ1-5; D might be TRBD1 (6 bases). The ends were cut back, 5 bases at V and 3 bases at J, with 11 bases in the middle. Germline CDR1 is SNHLY and CDR2 is FYNNEI. CDR3 size: 14 residues. CDR3 bases: TGTGCCAGCAGTAAGGACAGAAACAATCAGCCCCAGCATTTT. Residues: CASSKDRNNQPQHF.

This clonotype appeared a few times. The chain uses TRBV20-1 and TRBJ2-3; the D gene could be TRBD1 or TRBD2 (5 bases each). Germline V gives CDR1 DFQATT, CDR2 SNEGSKA (reference sequence). This CDR3 spans 15 amino acids. Trimming took off 0 bases at V and 4 bases at J, with 14 bases between the two ends. CDR3 sequence: CSARDQGRRSDTQYF. Here the CDR3 DNA reads TGCAGTGCTAGAGACCAGGGACGGAGGTCAGATACGCAGTATTTT.

CDR3 region: CASSYTRRSPLHF. DNA for the CDR3: TGTGCCAGCAGTTACACCCGACGTTCACCCCTCCACTTT. The chain recombines TRBV6-2 or TRBV6-3 with TRBJ1-6; no definite D call. The CDR3 extends over 13 amino acids. From germline, CDR1 is MNHEY and CDR2 SVGEGT. V gave up 2 bases and J gave up 9 bases, with 8 bases separating them.

The chain recombines TRBV27 with TRBJ1-2, with D perhaps matching TRBD1 (6 bases). The V end lost 5 bases, the J end lost 0 bases, and 16 bases lay between the germline ends. The germline gives CDR1 MNHEY, CDR2 SMNVEV (reference sequence). This CDR3 is 16 amino acids long. CDR3 sequence (DNA): TGTGCCAGCAGTCCGTCGACAGGCCGAGCTAACTATGGCTACACCTTC. Amino acid sequence: CASSPSTGRANYGYTF.

The chain uses TRBV28 and TRBJ2-3, with D unresolved. CDR3 length equals 17 residues. V dropped 4 bases and J dropped 0 bases, with 17 bases sitting between them. Germline loops: CDR1 MDHEN, CDR2 SYDVKM. CDR3 sequence: CASSSAIRLISTDTQYF. The CDR3 coding sequence is TGTGCCAGCAGTTCCGCCATCAGACTGATTAGCACAGATACGCAGTATTTT.

The gene calls are TRBV20-1 and TRBJ2-7, with a tentative D call TRBD1 (6 bases). This CDR3 contains 11 residues. Looked up from germline, CDR1 is DFQATT and CDR2 is SNEGSKA (reference sequence). V shed 7 bases and J shed 2 bases, with 9 bases lying between them. The CDR3 DNA sequence: TGCAGTGTACGGACAGCCTACGAGCAGTACTTC. Translation: CSVRTAYEQYF.

The V gene is TRBV5-4, the J gene TRBJ2-5, with a possible D match to TRBD1 (6 bases). The CDR3 covers 15 residues. Trimming removed 7 bases from V and 5 bases from J, with 21 bases in between. CDR1 SGHNT and CDR2 YYREEE come from the germline V gene (reference sequence). DNA for the CDR3: TGTGCCAGCGGCCAAATGGACAGTGCTAGGGAGACCCAGTACTTC. It yields the protein CASGQMDSARETQYF.

The chain combines TRBV21-1 with TRBJ2-7. TRBV21-1 is listed as a pseudogene. This CDR3 has 13 amino acids. For the CDR3, the DNA is TGTGCCAGCAGCAACCACTACGCCTACGAGCAGTACTTC. Translated, it gives CASSNHYAYEQYF.

The chain combines TRBV25-1 with TRBJ1-6; tentative D call: TRBD1 (6 bases). With 11 bases removed from V and 5 bases from J, the gap between germline ends came to 13 bases. The CDR3 is 13 amino acids. Germline V lookup: CDR1 MGHDK, CDR2 SYGVNS. CDR3 in DNA: TGTGCCGTCAGGGGTATCGATAATTCACCCCTCCACTTT. Its protein product is CAVRGIDNSPLHF.

V usage is TRBV27 and J usage is TRBJ2-5; D uncertain. The V and J ends lost 6 bases and 2 bases respectively, with 19 bases between them. Germline loops: CDR1 MNHEY, CDR2 SMNVEV (reference sequence). The CDR3 length is 16 residues. The CDR3 region is CASSPYKAPSQETQYF. The CDR3 nucleotides are TGTGCCAGCAGCCCCTACAAGGCACCCTCTCAAGAGACCCAGTACTTC.